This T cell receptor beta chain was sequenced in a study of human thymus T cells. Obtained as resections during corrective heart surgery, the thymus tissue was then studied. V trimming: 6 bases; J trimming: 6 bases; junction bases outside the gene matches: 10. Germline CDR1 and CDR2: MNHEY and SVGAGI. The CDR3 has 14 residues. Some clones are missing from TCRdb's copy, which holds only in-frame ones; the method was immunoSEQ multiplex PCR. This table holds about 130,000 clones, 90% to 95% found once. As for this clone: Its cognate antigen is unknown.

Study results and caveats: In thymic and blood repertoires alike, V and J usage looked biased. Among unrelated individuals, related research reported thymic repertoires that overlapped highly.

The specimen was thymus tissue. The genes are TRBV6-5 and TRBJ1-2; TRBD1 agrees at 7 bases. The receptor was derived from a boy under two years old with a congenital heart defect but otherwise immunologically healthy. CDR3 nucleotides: TGTGCCAGCAGAAACAGGGGATTCGCTAATGGCTACACCTTC. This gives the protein CASRNRGFANGYTF.